The clone carrying this T cell receptor (beta chain) was found a few times. These data belong to a study of T-cell reconstitution after alpha-beta-depleted transplantation in children. Researchers prepared the TCRbeta library using unique molecular identifiers, the study reports. TCRdb re-derived calls from the PCR reads in MiXCR, one entry per CDR3 protein. The data show about 640,000 distinct CDR3 sequences, about 15% seen once. The TCR comes from a human donor who donated a stem cell graft to a child with acute myeloid leukemia. This specimen consisted of PBMCs from the stem cell graft donor, obtained from the stem cell graft.

CDR3 amino acids: CASNSARTAKPYGYTF. CDR3 nucleotide sequence: TGTGCCAGCAACTCGGCGAGGACAGCTAAACCCTATGGCTACACCTTC. This rearrangement joins TRBV7-8 to TRBJ1-2; D might be TRBD1 (6 bases). CDR1 and CDR2 (germline): SGHVS, FQNEAQ. The CDR3 loop spans 16 amino acids. V dropped 7 bases and J dropped 4 bases, with 22 bases sitting between them.